The T cell receptor beta chain under discussion was sequenced for a study of T cells in Graves' hyperthyroidism and ophthalmopathy. Study-wide points: Blood samples included most of the expanded thyroid clonotypes exceeding 0.001.

Amplification yielded TCR beta CDR3 regions, with RNA transcripts as the source. The TCR CDR3 first-round RT-PCR relied on the HTBI primer set. MiXCR was run by TCRdb on the multiplex PCR reads, yielding one entry per CDR3 protein. The data show 350,000 or so distinct CDR3 sequences, about a sixth seen once. The germline CDR1 and CDR2 sequences are SNHLY and FYNNEI. This CDR3 is built from 14 residues. V gave up 7 bases and J gave up 2 bases; unmatched junction bases: 7. Not enrolled were patients with uncontrolled infection, other autoimmune disease, pregnancy or lactation. Diagnoses were established using clinical symptoms, serum thyroxine and TRAb, thyroid ultrasound and orbital computed tomography. As to this clonotype: Its antigen is as yet unknown.

This receptor was taken from a woman between 35 and 50 years old with Graves' ophthalmopathy. Sample: blood. The chain recombines TRBV2 with TRBJ2-7, with 8 bases matching TRBD2. In DNA form, the CDR3 reads TGTGCCAGCAATGACCACGGGGGGGCCTACGAGCAGTACTTC. Encoded protein: CASNDHGGAYEQYF.